Many counts were recorded for the clone carrying this T cell receptor (beta chain). Antigen unknown. The sample is drawn from a study of human T cells and chemical hapten exposure. Study-level results: Counts of expanded TCRs (at PT1) showed a positive correlation with patch test score.

From germline, CDR1 is SGHTA and CDR2 FQGNSA. This CDR3 is built from 13 residues. Trimming left V 4 bases short and J 4 bases short, with 10 bases between. As the library was built, unique molecular identifiers were attached to individual cDNA molecules. MiXCR was run by TCRdb on the RACE reads, yielding one entry per CDR3 protein. The sample shows approximately 68,000 distinct CDR3 sequences, about 8% of them seen only once. Described time point: patch test 2, 6 weeks after DPC sensitization. Described treatment: therapeutic diphenylcyclopropenone sensitization with weekly scalp DPC. The gene calls are TRBV7-2 and TRBJ1-1; D is undetermined. Sample: whole blood, taken in connection with sensitization to the hapten diphenylcyclopropenone (DPC). This clonotype was sampled from a woman aged 50 to 60 with alopecia areata. Some clones in this sample may be carry-over from other donors' samples. The DNA of the CDR3 is TGTGCCAGCAGCTATGGGTTGGTCACTGAAGCTTTCTTT. Encoded protein: CASSYGLVTEAFF.